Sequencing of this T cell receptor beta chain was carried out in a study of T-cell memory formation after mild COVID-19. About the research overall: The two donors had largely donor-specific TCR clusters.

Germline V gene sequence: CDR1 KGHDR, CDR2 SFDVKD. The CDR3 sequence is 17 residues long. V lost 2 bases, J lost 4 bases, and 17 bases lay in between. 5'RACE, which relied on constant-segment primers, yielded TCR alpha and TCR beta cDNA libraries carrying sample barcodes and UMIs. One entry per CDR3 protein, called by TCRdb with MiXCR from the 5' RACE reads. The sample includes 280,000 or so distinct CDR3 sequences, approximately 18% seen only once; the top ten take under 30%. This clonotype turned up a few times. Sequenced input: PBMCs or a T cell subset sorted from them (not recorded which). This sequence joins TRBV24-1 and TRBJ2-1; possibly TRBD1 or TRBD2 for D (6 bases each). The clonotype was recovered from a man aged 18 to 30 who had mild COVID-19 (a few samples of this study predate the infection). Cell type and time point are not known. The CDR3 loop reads CATSDSRSGGTYNEQFF. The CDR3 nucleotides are TGTGCCACCAGTGATTCCCGCAGTGGCGGGACATACAATGAGCAGTTCTTC.